Listed below are T cell receptor beta chains from one sample, sequenced in a study of T cells in Graves' hyperthyroidism and ophthalmopathy. TCRdb reprocessed the multiplex PCR reads with MiXCR, giving one entry per CDR3 protein. The sample shows 480,000 or so distinct CDR3 sequences, approximately 49% of them seen only once. Sequencing input: peripheral blood or thyroid tissue (not recorded which). Every receptor here comes from an adult woman with Graves' disease, either hyperthyroidism or ophthalmopathy (not recorded which). Both conserved end residues are part of each CDR3. The D gene is left open where the match is weak. Size is stated for part of the rows, as once, few or many counts, or as a class when the clone is expanded.

clone_size j_call v_call d_call cdr3_aa cdr3_nt
many TRBJ2-5 TRBV9 NA CASSVVEGLETQYF TGTGCCAGCAGCGTAGTAGAGGGCTTGGAGACCCAGTACTTC
NA TRBJ1-3 TRBV29-1 NA CSVRGGNTIYF TGCAGCGTTAGGGGTGGAAACACCATATATTTT
many TRBJ2-2 TRBV7-3 NA CASSLRLAQTTGELFF TGTGCCAGCAGCTTAAGGCTAGCGCAAACCACCGGGGAGCTGTTTTTT
NA TRBJ1-1 TRBV29-1 NA CSVRGDEAFF TGCAGCGTTCGAGGGGATGAAGCTTTCTTT
many TRBJ2-7 TRBV7-9 NA CASSLAGEQYF TGTGCCAGCAGCTTAGCAGGCGAGCAGTACTTC
NA TRBJ1-2 TRBV5-1 TRBD1 CASSVETGGDGYTF TGCGCCAGCAGCGTCGAGACAGGGGGCGATGGCTACACCTTC
many TRBJ2-7 TRBV7-9 TRBD1 CASSPGQNSYEQYF TGTGCCAGCAGCCCGGGACAGAATTCCTACGAGCAGTACTTC
NA TRBJ2-5 TRBV25-1 TRBD1 CASSAGQGGWAETQYF TGTGCCAGCAGTGCCGGACAGGGCGGTTGGGCAGAGACCCAGTACTTC
NA TRBJ1-5 TRBV2 TRBD1 CASALNAGAGGAGQPQHF TGTGCCAGCGCTCTAAATGCGGGGGCAGGGGGCGCGGGGCAGCCCCAGCATTTT
few TRBJ1-3 TRBV2 TRBD1 CASRYTGTGLSGNTIYF TGTGCCAGCAGATACACCGGGACAGGGCTTTCTGGAAACACCATATATTTT
NA TRBJ2-2 TRBV2 TRBD2 CASHGTSGRLVGELFF TGTGCCAGCCACGGGACTAGCGGGAGGCTGGTCGGGGAGCTGTTTTTT
many TRBJ2-5 TRBV10-3 TRBD2 CAISEGLAGETQYF TGTGCCATCAGTGAGGGACTAGCGGGAGAGACCCAGTACTTC
once TRBJ2-7 TRBV6-5 NA CASSYPSTDEQYF TGTGCCAGCAGTTACCCGTCTACCGACGAGCAGTACTTC
NA TRBJ1-6 TRBV11-2 TRBD1 CASSPTGGNSPLHF TGTGCCAGCAGCCCGACAGGGGGAAATTCACCCCTCCACTTT
NA TRBJ2-7 TRBV15 NA CATSRLQGDSYEQYF TGTGCCACCAGCAGACTCCAGGGAGATTCCTACGAGCAGTACTTC
NA TRBJ1-2 TRBV6-5 TRBD1 CASSLAGTDYGDTF TGTGCCAGCAGTTTAGCCGGGACAGACTATGGCGACACCTTC
few TRBJ1-6 TRBV29-1 NA CSVATGPGFNSPLHF TGCAGCGTTGCCACCGGGCCAGGATTTAATTCACCCCTCCACTTT
NA TRBJ2-5 TRBV7-9 NA CASSFTTAGLETQYF TGTGCCAGCAGCTTCACGACCGCGGGCTTGGAGACCCAGTACTTC
many TRBJ2-6 TRBV14 NA CASSRYGRSGANVLTF TGTGCCAGCAGCAGATACGGACGATCTGGGGCCAACGTCCTGACTTTC
many TRBJ1-3 TRBV7-8 NA CASSPLGGQTGNTIYF TGTGCCAGCAGCCCTCTCGGAGGGCAGACTGGAAACACCATATATTTT
once TRBJ1-2 TRBV19 NA CASSIGGTGTYLAIF TGTGCCAGTAGTATCGGGGGAACAGGAACCTACCTCGCTATCTTC
NA TRBJ1-2 TRBV29-1 NA CSVEGLGPLNYGYTF TGCAGCGTTGAGGGGTTGGGACCCCTAAACTATGGCTACACCTTC
few TRBJ1-1 TRBV5-4 NA CASSLVGGRNTEAFF TGTGCCAGCAGCTTGGTTGGCGGGAGGAACACTGAAGCTTTCTTT
NA TRBJ2-5 TRBV7-2 NA CATTGAQETQYF TGTGCTACGACAGGTGCCCAAGAGACCCAGTACTTC
NA TRBJ2-6 TRBV7-9 NA CASSPMGGSGANVLTF TGTGCCAGCAGTCCGATGGGCGGATCTGGGGCCAACGTCCTGACTTTC
NA TRBJ1-5 TRBV4-1 NA CASSQVVSNQPQHF TGCGCCAGCAGCCAAGTAGTTAGCAATCAGCCCCAGCATTTT
many TRBJ2-7 TRBV19 TRBD2 CASSITTSSYEQYF TGTGCCAGTAGTATCACGACTAGCAGCTACGAGCAGTACTTC
NA TRBJ2-1 TRBV7-8 NA CASSLGQGVSYNEQFF TGTGCCAGCAGCTTGGGGCAGGGAGTGTCCTACAATGAGCAGTTCTTC
NA TRBJ1-1 TRBV28 NA CASSLAVVPEAFF TGTGCCAGCAGTTTAGCGGTTGTCCCTGAAGCTTTCTTT
NA TRBJ1-2 TRBV20-1 NA CSASPGLVGYGYTF TGCAGTGCTAGTCCGGGATTAGTAGGCTATGGCTACACCTTC
few TRBJ2-2 TRBV28 TRBD1 CASKGQGYTGELFF TGTGCCAGCAAGGGACAGGGGTACACCGGGGAGCTGTTTTTT
NA TRBJ2-5 TRBV10-3 TRBD1 CAIRSTGGYQETQYF TGTGCCATCAGGTCAACAGGGGGATACCAAGAGACCCAGTACTTC
NA TRBJ1-3 TRBV29-1 NA CSYRPGPGNTIYF TGCAGTTACCGGCCAGGCCCTGGAAACACCATATATTTT
many TRBJ1-1 TRBV24-1 NA CATRAQGRGTEAFF TGTGCCACCAGGGCGCAGGGGAGGGGCACTGAAGCTTTCTTT
NA TRBJ2-5 TRBV29-1 NA CSVEGTGVQETQYF TGCAGCGTTGAGGGGACGGGGGTTCAAGAGACCCAGTACTTC
NA TRBJ2-7 TRBV9 NA CASSRGGLVSEQYF TGTGCCAGCAGCCGAGGGGGATTAGTTTCCGAGCAGTACTTC
few TRBJ1-1 TRBV7-6 NA CASSLTKGNTEAFF TGTGCCAGCAGCTTGACAAAGGGTAACACTGAAGCTTTCTTT
NA TRBJ2-3 TRBV15 TRBD2 CATSTSYGLAGALRDTQYF TGTGCCACCAGCACTAGTTACGGACTAGCGGGTGCCTTGCGGGATACGCAGTATTTT
NA TRBJ1-1 TRBV25-1 NA CACSARRGDPEAFF NA
NA TRBJ1-1 TRBV15 TRBD1 CATSSDRDTEAFF TGTGCCACCAGCAGTGACAGGGATACTGAAGCTTTCTTT
NA TRBJ1-5 TRBV20-1 NA CSARSGGDQPQHF TGCAGTGCTAGGAGCGGCGGCGACCAGCCCCAGCATTTT
NA TRBJ2-7 TRBV29-1 TRBD1 CSVETGGFEQYF TGCAGCGTTGAGACAGGGGGCTTCGAGCAGTACTTC